The 32 T cell receptor beta chains reported below all come from one sample, sequenced in a study of naive and memory T cell subsets. Two oligonucleotides, mixed equimolar, formed the beta constant-region primer covering TRBC1 and TRBC2. Four rounds of PCR amplified the ligated cDNA using nested alpha and beta constant-region primers plus SP2. TCRdb redid the calling of the UMI-ligation and nested PCR reads with MiXCR, one entry per CDR3 protein. The repertoire has 90,000 to 120,000 distinct CDR3 sequences, around 15% of them found once; the top ten carry roughly 3.1%. These receptors have no known antigen. Findings of the study overall: Possibly reflecting memory cells re-expressing CD45RA, a few larger clonotypes occurred in naive repertoires, especially CD8.

The sample was naive CD8+ T cells from blood. These receptors were taken from a human donor in good health.

This chain joins TRBV14 and TRBJ2-7; 8 bases map to TRBD1. Germline assignment: CDR1 SGHDN and CDR2 FVKESK. The CDR3 runs 13 residues. The ends lost 6 bases at V and 6 bases at J; junction bases unmatched: 7. The CDR3 DNA follows: TGTGCCAGCAGTTTCCAGGGGGCAGGCGAGCAGTACTTC. Protein: CASSFQGAGEQYF. The full variable domain, completed using reference TRBV14 and TRBJ2-7, is EAGVTQFPSHSVIEKGQTVTLRCDPISGHDNLYWYRRVMGKEIKFLLHFVKESKQDESGMPNNRFLAERTGGTYSTLKVQPAELEDSGVYFCASSFQGAGEQYFGPGTRLTVT.

The chain couples TRBV9 to TRBJ1-5, with 8 bases lining up with TRBD1. The CDR3 extends over 14 amino acids. CDR1 and CDR2 (germline): SGDLS, YYNGEE. Germline trimming cut 4 bases from V and 7 bases from J; bases unmatched to any gene: 7. CDR3 in DNA: TGTGCCAGCAGCACAGGGGGGAGAGGGCAGCCCCAGCATTTT. Translated: CASSTGGRGQPQHF.

This clonotype was found a few times. The rearrangement joins TRBV11-2 to TRBJ2-5; no firm D call. The germline V and J ends were trimmed by 5 bases and 4 bases, with 14 bases remaining between them. The CDR3 length is 14 residues. The V gene's germline CDR1 is SGHAT and CDR2 FQNNGV. The CDR3 sequence is CASSPVGWRETQYF. Written as DNA, the CDR3 is TGTGCCAGCAGCCCAGTGGGGTGGCGAGAGACCCAGTACTTC.

This clonotype occurred a few times. This rearrangement joins TRBV4-2 to TRBJ2-7, with 9 nucleotides matching TRBD1. The junction had 16 bases not matched to a gene; V was cut back by 0 bases and J by 7 bases. This CDR3 region has 18 residues. Germline CDR1 LGHNA, CDR2 YNFKEQ. The CDR3 region is CASSQDPRALGQGREQYF. CDR3 DNA sequence: TGTGCCAGCAGCCAAGATCCTAGGGCCCTGGGACAGGGCCGGGAGCAGTACTTC.

The chain is built from TRBV6-6 and TRBJ1-1; unclear D gene. The CDR3 has 12 residues. Trimming took off 7 bases at V and 7 bases at J, with 13 bases between the two ends. Germline assignment: CDR1 MNHNY and CDR2 SVGAGI (reference sequence). The CDR3 DNA reads TGTGCCAGCACCCGGGGTGGAAATGAAGCTTTCTTT. Translation gives CASTRGGNEAFF.

The chain employs TRBV28 and TRBJ1-5; D is uncertain. V was cut by 7 bases and J by 2 bases, with 12 bases left in between. The CDR3 contains 14 residues. CDR1 MDHEN and CDR2 SYDVKM come from the germline V gene. CDR3 region: CASNPASGNQPQHF. The CDR3 DNA reads TGTGCCAGCAACCCGGCTTCGGGCAATCAGCCCCAGCATTTT.

This clonotype has just a few counts. J is TRBJ2-3 and V is TRBV7-3, with 7 bases aligning to TRBD2. This CDR3 has 15 residues. Germline V gives CDR1 SGHTA, CDR2 FQGTGA. Germline trimming cut 0 bases from V and 5 bases from J; bases unmatched to any gene: 5. This CDR3 is CASSLTGASGDTQYF. The CDR3 DNA follows: TGTGCCAGCAGCTTAACGGGTGCTAGCGGAGATACGCAGTATTTT.

The chain carries TRBV19 and TRBJ2-2; perhaps TRBD1 as D (5 bases). V was cut by 10 bases and J by 0 bases, with 12 bases left in between. Germline V gives CDR1 LNHDA, CDR2 SQIVND (reference sequence). The CDR3 has 14 amino acids. CDR3 DNA: TGTGCCACGAAGGGGCCCTCGAACACCGGGGAGCTGTTTTTT. Translating gives CATKGPSNTGELFF.

This clonotype was observed at least ten times. V is TRBV13 and J is TRBJ2-1, with TRBD2 identical over 11 bases. Germline lookup yields CDR1 PRHDT and CDR2 FYEKMQ (reference sequence). V shed 1 base and J 10 bases; nucleotides not matched to a gene: 9. The length of the CDR3 is 16 residues. The CDR3 DNA is TGTGCCAGCAGCTTAGACGTAGCGGGGGGGCCCAGGGAGCAGTTCTTC. Protein: CASSLDVAGGPREQFF.

This clonotype showed up just a few times. This chain joins TRBV27 and TRBJ1-5; D unresolved. Germline CDR1 reads MNHEY; CDR2 reads SMNVEV (reference sequence). With 3 bases removed from V and 5 bases from J, the gap between germline ends came to 8 bases. This CDR3 spans 13 amino acids. The chain's CDR3 is CASSFRPHQPQHF. Here the CDR3 DNA reads TGTGCCAGCAGTTTTAGGCCCCATCAGCCCCAGCATTTT.

The chain couples TRBV12-3 or TRBV12-4 to TRBJ1-2, with a weak D call TRBD1 (6 bases). The CDR3 spans 15 residues. The V end was cut by 7 bases, the J end by 4 bases, with 19 bases between. CDR3 sequence: CASTQGGNQRYGYTF. In DNA form, the CDR3 reads TGTGCCAGCACCCAAGGGGGAAACCAGCGCTATGGCTACACCTTC.

There are a few counts of this clonotype. This chain connects TRBV6-7 to TRBJ1-5; 9 positions agree with TRBD1. TRBV6-7 is placed among ORFs of uncertain function. V shed 6 bases and J 4 bases; nucleotides not matched to a gene: 7. The CDR3 contains 15 residues. The CDR3 DNA reads TGTGCCAGCAGCCCCATGACAGGGGGAAATCAGCCCCAGCATTTT. Its translation is CASSPMTGGNQPQHF.

The V gene is TRBV9, the J gene TRBJ1-2, with D unresolved. The CDR3 loop spans 11 amino acids. CDR1 SGDLS and CDR2 YYNGEE come from the germline V gene. V lost 7 bases, J lost 7 bases, and 11 bases lay in between. The CDR3 DNA sequence: TGTGCCAGCGCCTCGGTTTCTGGCTACACCTTC. This codes for CASASVSGYTF. The full variable domain, in which reference TRBV9 and TRBJ1-2 provide the parts outside the CDR3, is DSGVTQTPKHLITATGQRVTLRCSPRSGDLSVYWYQQSLDQGLQFLIQYYNGEERAKGNILERFSAQQFPDLHSELNLSSLELGDSALYFCASASVSGYTFGSGTRLTVV.

This clonotype was found a few times. The chain is built from TRBV4-1 and TRBJ2-5, with a possible D match to TRBD2 (6 bases). Trimming stripped 4 bases from V and 5 bases from J, with 26 bases between. Per germline, CDR1 MGHRA and CDR2 YSYEKL. The CDR3 is 18 amino acids. In DNA form, the CDR3 reads TGCGCCAGCAGCCCAGGTTACCGCGGACCTTCGGGAGAGGAGACCCAGTACTTC. Residues: CASSPGYRGPSGEETQYF.

This clonotype has more than one count but fewer than ten. The chain is built from TRBV20-1 and TRBJ2-7, with D possibly matching TRBD1 (7 bases). Germline CDR1 is DFQATT and CDR2 is SNEGSKA (reference sequence). The CDR3 consists of 13 residues. Trimming removed 6 bases at V and 5 bases at J, with 17 bases between. CDR3 residues: CSAIGRGGHEQYF. As DNA, the CDR3 is TGCAGTGCGATCGGGAGAGGGGGCCACGAGCAGTACTTC.

V usage is TRBV30 and J usage is TRBJ2-1; 7 nucleotides align to TRBD2. CDR3 length equals 14 residues. V shed 3 bases, J shed 8 bases, and the junction held 10 bases outside the gene matches. Germline V gene sequence: CDR1 GTSNPN, CDR2 SVGIG (reference sequence). CDR3 sequence: CAWRGLVEVHEQFF. The CDR3 DNA follows: TGTGCCTGGAGAGGACTAGTTGAGGTCCATGAGCAGTTCTTC.

J is TRBJ2-2 and V is TRBV3-1; 8 nucleotides line up with TRBD2. Unmatched junction bases numbered 9, after V lost 3 bases and J lost 6 bases. This CDR3 region has 16 residues. In germline, CDR1 is LGHDT, CDR2 YNNKEL (reference sequence). In DNA, the CDR3 is TGTGCCAGCAGCCATCGACAGACTAGCGCGGCCGGGGAGCTGTTTTTT. Translating gives CASSHRQTSAAGELFF.

V usage is TRBV7-3 and J usage is TRBJ1-6; 7 nucleotides match TRBD1. The germline gives CDR1 SGHTA, CDR2 FQGTGA. Trimming removed 5 bases from V and 6 bases from J; junction bases left unmatched: 4. The CDR3 is 14 amino acids. The CDR3 nucleotides are TGTGCCAGCAGCCAGGGGGGTAGTAATTCACCCCTCCACTTT. Translated: CASSQGGSNSPLHF.

The gene calls are TRBV15 and TRBJ1-1; a weak D match, TRBD1 (5 bases). V dropped 5 bases and J dropped 1 base, with 11 bases sitting between them. The CDR3 loop spans 14 amino acids. Germline CDR1 is LNHNV and CDR2 is YYDKDF (reference sequence). CDR3 DNA: TGTGCCACCAGCGGAGGGGATCAGAACACTGAAGCTTTCTTT. Its translation: CATSGGDQNTEAFF.

The table lists this clonotype with a few counts. CDR3 in DNA: TGTGCCAGCAGGTCCATAACAGGGCGCTCCTACAATGAGCAGTTCTTC. It encodes CASRSITGRSYNEQFF. The chain employs TRBV5-6 and TRBJ2-1; a weak D match, TRBD1 (6 bases). Germline CDR1 is SGHDT and CDR2 is YYEEEE. V gave up 5 bases and J gave up 0 bases, with 15 bases separating them. There are 16 residues in the CDR3. Variable domain in full (rest from reference TRBV5-6 and TRBJ2-1): DAGVTQSPTHLIKTRGQQVTLRCSPKSGHDTVSWYQQALGQGPQFIFQYYEEEERQRGNFPDRFSGHQFPNYSSELNVNALLLGDSALYLCASRSITGRSYNEQFFGPGTRLTVL.

V is TRBV29-1 and J is TRBJ2-2; TRBD2 matches 10 bases. J gave up 6 bases and V 5 bases, and 6 bases lay outside the gene matches. CDR1 is SQVTM, CDR2 ANQGSEA, per germline. The length of the CDR3 is 14 residues. The DNA of the CDR3 is TGCAGCGTTTATACAGCGGGAGGGCCCGGGGAGCTGTTTTTT. It yields the protein CSVYTAGGPGELFF.

The chain is built from TRBV11-1 and TRBJ1-1; D is unclear. The germline V gene has CDR1 SGHAT and CDR2 FQDESV (reference sequence). The CDR3 sequence is 14 residues long. Trimming took off 0 bases at V and 7 bases at J, with 12 bases between the two ends. CDR3 coding DNA: TGTGCCAGCAGCTTAGCAGCCGGGAACGTTGAAGCTTTCTTT. This encodes CASSLAAGNVEAFF.

This clonotype was seen repeatedly, ten times or more. V is TRBV27 and J is TRBJ2-3; TRBD2 matches at 14 bases. The germline V gene encodes CDR1 MNHEY and CDR2 SMNVEV (reference sequence). This CDR3 contains 18 residues. Trimming cost V 7 bases and J 4 bases; bases outside gene matches: 13. The DNA for the CDR3 is TGTGCCAGCAATTTCTTCCCGCCGGGACTAGCGGGAGCAGATACGCAGTATTTT. It encodes CASNFFPPGLAGADTQYF.

This clonotype was seen more than once but under ten times. The chain uses TRBV5-6 and TRBJ2-5, with no clear D. The CDR3 contains 15 residues. The ends were cut back, 4 bases at V and 3 bases at J, with 16 bases in the middle. The germline V gene has CDR1 SGHDT and CDR2 YYEEEE. The CDR3 protein is CASSAGPLVKETQYF. The CDR3 nucleotides read TGTGCCAGCAGCGCCGGCCCGCTAGTTAAAGAGACCCAGTACTTC.

This chain links TRBV6-6 with TRBJ2-7, with D possibly being TRBD2 (5 bases). The CDR3 consists of 16 residues. With 6 bases removed from V and 3 bases from J, the gap between germline ends came to 21 bases. From germline, CDR1 is MNHNY and CDR2 SVGAGI (reference sequence). The DNA of the CDR3 is TGTGCCAGCAGAGACCTACAACTAGGTATCGGCTACGAGCAGTACTTC. It codes for CASRDLQLGIGYEQYF.

The J gene is TRBJ2-7, the V gene TRBV5-1, with 8 positions matching TRBD2. J was trimmed by 5 bases and V by 1 base; bases with no gene match: 5. Germline-derived CDR1 and CDR2 are SGHRS and YFSETQ. The CDR3 is made up of 14 amino acids. The CDR3: CASSLSGGYNEQYF. CDR3 DNA: TGCGCCAGCAGCTTGAGCGGGGGTTATAACGAGCAGTACTTC.

The V call is TRBV20-1, the J call TRBJ2-7; 7 bases line up with TRBD1. The trim removed 6 bases at V and 2 bases at J, leaving 13 bases unmatched. The CDR3 is 15 residues long. Germline CDR1 is DFQATT and CDR2 is SNEGSKA (reference sequence). The CDR3 bases are TGCAGTGCCAACCGACAGGGTCGAGACACCTACGAGCAGTACTTC. This sequence encodes CSANRQGRDTYEQYF.

The chain has TRBV29-1 and TRBJ2-1; D possibly matches TRBD1 or TRBD2 (5 bases each). Trimming left V 3 bases short and J 2 bases short, with 11 bases between. The CDR3 covers 14 residues. Germline V CDR1 and CDR2: SQVTM, ANQGSEA. The CDR3 is CSVDRDGAYNEQFF. The CDR3 DNA is TGCAGCGTTGATCGGGACGGGGCCTACAATGAGCAGTTCTTC.

A word on this clonotype: The junction shows a germline mismatch at one end, possibly a read error. The rearrangement uses TRBV4-3 and TRBJ2-7, with TRBD1 as a possible D gene (5 bases). CDR1 LGHNA and CDR2 YSLEER come from the germline V gene. The CDR3 consists of 15 residues. CDR3 in DNA: TGCGCCAGCAGTCAAGGGGCGGCGAGCTCCTACGAGCAGTACTTC. Translating it yields CASSQGAASSYEQYF.

In this sample, this clonotype turned up a few times. The genes are TRBV12-3 or TRBV12-4 and TRBJ2-1; D may be TRBD2 (5 bases). Between the trimmed V and J ends, which lost 5 bases and 7 bases, there was a span of 12 bases. The CDR3 extends over 13 amino acids. The CDR3 here is CASSPGLINEQFF. The CDR3 nucleotides read TGTGCCAGCAGTCCCGGACTTATTAATGAGCAGTTCTTC.

Concerning this clonotype itself: A read error may account for a junction end that differs from germline. The V call is TRBV6-6, the J call TRBJ2-3; TRBD2 agrees at 8 bases. The germline gives CDR1 MNHNY, CDR2 SVGAGI (reference sequence). The CDR3 runs to 16 residues. The CDR3 DNA reads as TGTGACAGCAGCTTTTTCAGCGGGGGACCTAGAGATACGCAGTATTTT. Amino acids: CDSSFFSGGPRDTQYF.

This clonotype was seen a few times. This chain links TRBV4-1 with TRBJ2-5, with D hard to call. Per germline, CDR1 MGHRA and CDR2 YSYEKL. This CDR3 is built from 13 residues. V dropped 0 bases and J dropped 5 bases, with 7 bases sitting between them. In nucleotides, the CDR3 is TGCGCCAGCAGCCAAGATCTGGCGGAGACCCAGTACTTC. Protein sequence: CASSQDLAETQYF.